The rows below give T cell receptor beta chains drawn from one sample of a study of blood T cell repertoires in COVID-19. Measured with immunoSEQ multiplex PCR; TCRdb has only the in-frame clones, and not every one. This table has just over 65,000 clones, around nine tenths appearing once. The sequenced sample was peripheral blood. Receptors were obtained from a man aged 60-69 years with acute or convalescent COVID-19. The CDR3 runs from the conserved cysteine through the conserved F or W. D genes are given only for firm matches. Rows may omit the clone size; those that give it use once, few, many or a size class.

V: TRBV7-9; D: TRBD1; size: few; J: TRBJ2-5; DNA: TGTGCCAGCAGCTCTCCCGGGACAGGGTACTTGGAGACCCAGTACTTC; CDR3: CASSSPGTGYLETQYF
V: TRBV7-2; D: NA; size: NA; J: TRBJ2-7; DNA: TGTGCCAGCAGCTTAGATGGCACCTACGAGCAGTACTTC; CDR3: CASSLDGTYEQYF
V: TRBV5-1; D: NA; size: once; J: TRBJ2-3; DNA: TGCGCCAGCAGCTTGGGCGGTCTAGCGACTGGTGTTGCGCAGTATTTT; CDR3: CASSLGGLATGVAQYF
V: TRBV6-5; D: NA; size: NA; J: TRBJ2-7; DNA: TGTGCCAGCAGTTACGTATCCTACGAGCAGTACTTC; CDR3: CASSYVSYEQYF
V: TRBV3-1/TRBV3-2; D: NA; size: NA; J: TRBJ2-3; DNA: TGTGCCAGCAGCACTTCGACTAGCACAGATACGCAGTATTTT; CDR3: CASSTSTSTDTQYF
V: TRBV2; D: TRBD1; size: NA; J: TRBJ1-6; DNA: TGTGCCAGCAGTGAAAATGGACAGGGCAATTCACCCCTCCACTTT; CDR3: CASSENGQGNSPLHF
V: TRBV4-1; D: NA; size: NA; J: TRBJ1-5; DNA: TGCGCCAGCAGCCAAGATCACAATCAGCCCCAGCATTTT; CDR3: CASSQDHNQPQHF
V: TRBV7-6; D: TRBD1; size: NA; J: TRBJ1-1; DNA: TGTGCCAGCAGCTTTGACAGGGAAGCTTTGAACACTGAAGCTTTCTTT; CDR3: CASSFDREALNTEAFF
V: TRBV21-1; D: NA; size: NA; J: TRBJ2-3; DNA: TGTGCCAGCAGCAAAGTGTTCGTGCCTAAGGGGGGGCCCGAAGATACGCAGTATTTT; CDR3: CASSKVFVPKGGPEDTQYF
V: TRBV3-1/TRBV3-2; D: TRBD1; size: NA; J: TRBJ2-7; DNA: TGTGCCAGCAGCCTCAGGGACAGGGGCTACGAGCAGTACTTC; CDR3: CASSLRDRGYEQYF
V: TRBV6-1; D: NA; size: NA; J: TRBJ1-1; DNA: TGTGCCAGTAGTGATAGGGGGGGGAACACTGAAGCTTTCTTT; CDR3: CASSDRGGNTEAFF
V: TRBV6-6; D: NA; size: once; J: TRBJ2-6; DNA: TGTGCCAGCAGTCCGAGGCTCAGGGAGGCTGGGGCCAACGTCCTGACTTTC; CDR3: CASSPRLREAGANVLTF
V: TRBV3-1/TRBV3-2; D: TRBD1; size: NA; J: TRBJ1-2; DNA: TGTGCCAGCAGCTACGGGACAGGGGCTCTGGGCTACACCTTC; CDR3: CASSYGTGALGYTF
V: TRBV3-1/TRBV3-2; D: NA; size: NA; J: TRBJ2-6; DNA: TGTGCCAGCAGCCCCTTGGAGCTCTCTGGGGCCAACGTCCTGACTTTC; CDR3: CASSPLELSGANVLTF
V: TRBV7-3; D: TRBD2; size: NA; J: TRBJ2-2; DNA: TGTGCCAGCAGCCAGACTAGCGGGGGTTCCCCCGGGGAGCTGTTTTTT; CDR3: CASSQTSGGSPGELFF
V: TRBV27; D: NA; size: NA; J: TRBJ2-1; DNA: TGTGCCAGCAGTCACAAGACTAGTTGGTCCTACAATGAGCAGTTCTTC; CDR3: CASSHKTSWSYNEQFF
V: TRBV7-2; D: NA; size: NA; J: TRBJ1-2; DNA: TGTGCCAGCAGCTTAGAACCAGAACCATACAACAAGGGCTACACCTTC; CDR3: CASSLEPEPYNKGYTF
V: TRBV12-5; D: TRBD1; size: NA; J: TRBJ2-5; DNA: TGTGCTAGTCGGGACAGGGGGCCGTCGGAGACCCAGTACTTC; CDR3: CASRDRGPSETQYF
V: TRBV30; D: NA; size: NA; J: TRBJ1-6; DNA: TGTGCCTGGACCACCGGGCTGAGGCAGGGTAATTCACCCCTCCACTTT; CDR3: CAWTTGLRQGNSPLHF
V: TRBV19; D: NA; size: NA; J: TRBJ1-5; DNA: TGTGCCAGTATCGCATCGACAGGACATCAGCCCCAGCATTTT; CDR3: CASIASTGHQPQHF
V: TRBV14; D: NA; size: NA; J: TRBJ2-3; DNA: TGTGCCAGCAGCCAAATAAATACGCAGTATTTT; CDR3: CASSQINTQYF
V: TRBV5-4; D: NA; size: NA; J: TRBJ2-6; DNA: TGTGCCAGCAGCTCCTTTACCGGCTCTGGGGCCAACGTCCTGACTTTC; CDR3: CASSSFTGSGANVLTF
V: TRBV13; D: NA; size: NA; J: TRBJ1-5; DNA: TGTGCCAGCAGCTTGGGGAGGGCGCAGCCCCAGCATTTT; CDR3: CASSLGRAQPQHF
V: TRBV12-5; D: TRBD1; size: NA; J: TRBJ2-2; DNA: TGTGCTAGTGTCCTGACAGGGGCCCACGGGGAGCTGTTTTTT; CDR3: CASVLTGAHGELFF
V: TRBV29-1; D: NA; size: NA; J: TRBJ1-6; DNA: TGCAGCGGGAGGGTAACCGGGACCCGGGCGGGAAGCTCCTATAATTCACCCCTCCACTTT; CDR3: CSGRVTGTRAGSSYNSPLHF
V: TRBV7-3; D: NA; size: NA; J: TRBJ2-3; DNA: TGTGCCAGCAGCCGAACGAGTTTCACAGATACGCAGTATTTT; CDR3: CASSRTSFTDTQYF
V: TRBV24-1; D: TRBD1; size: NA; J: TRBJ1-4; DNA: TGTGCCACCGGGGACAGGGCAGGGACTAATGAAAAACTGTTTTTT; CDR3: CATGDRAGTNEKLFF
V: TRBV29-1; D: NA; size: NA; J: TRBJ1-1; DNA: TGCAGCGTTGCAACTATGAACACTGAAGCTTTCTTT; CDR3: CSVATMNTEAFF
V: TRBV6-1; D: NA; size: NA; J: TRBJ1-5; DNA: TGTGCCAGCAGTGAACAGGGGACTAACAATCAGCCCCAGCATTTT; CDR3: CASSEQGTNNQPQHF
V: TRBV29-1; D: NA; size: once; J: TRBJ2-3; DNA: TGCAGCGTTGAAAACAGCTTTAGCACAGATACGCAGTATTTT; CDR3: CSVENSFSTDTQYF
V: TRBV12-3/TRBV12-4; D: NA; size: once; J: TRBJ1-6; DNA: TGTGCCAGCAGTTTAGTGGTAGAGTCACCCCTCCACTTT; CDR3: CASSLVVESPLHF
V: TRBV5-4; D: NA; size: NA; J: TRBJ1-4; DNA: TGTGCCAGCATCCTTATGCCTGGCGGGAGGCCTCTTGAAAAACTGTTTTTT; CDR3: CASILMPGGRPLEKLFF
V: TRBV2; D: NA; size: once; J: TRBJ2-7; DNA: TGTGCCAGCAGTGGCGGATTCGAGCAGTACTTC; CDR3: CASSGGFEQYF
V: TRBV29-1; D: TRBD1; size: NA; J: TRBJ1-5; DNA: TGCAGCGTGGGACAGGGACGCCAGCCCCAGCATTTT; CDR3: CSVGQGRQPQHF
V: TRBV4-1; D: NA; size: NA; J: TRBJ1-2; DNA: TGCGCCAGCAGCCAAGACCGCGGATCGGGCTATGGCTACACCTTC; CDR3: CASSQDRGSGYGYTF
V: TRBV13; D: TRBD1; size: NA; J: TRBJ1-2; DNA: TGTGCCAGCAGCTTAGGGGACAGGGGGAAATCCTATGGCTACACCTTC; CDR3: CASSLGDRGKSYGYTF
V: TRBV14; D: TRBD1; size: NA; J: TRBJ1-6; DNA: TGTGCCAGCAGTCGGAAGACAGGGGAGGTTTCACCCCTCCACTTT; CDR3: CASSRKTGEVSPLHF
V: TRBV18; D: NA; size: NA; J: TRBJ2-1; DNA: TGTGCCAGCTCACCTGGTTTGAGCGCTTCCTACAATGAGCAGTTCTTC; CDR3: CASSPGLSASYNEQFF
V: TRBV5-6; D: NA; size: NA; J: TRBJ2-2; DNA: TGTGCCAGCAGCTCTCAGGGGCGAGGCACCGGGGAGCTGTTTTTT; CDR3: CASSSQGRGTGELFF
V: TRBV5-1; D: NA; size: NA; J: TRBJ2-7; DNA: TGCGCCAGCAGCTTGGAAGCGAATCTCTACGAGCAGTACTTC; CDR3: CASSLEANLYEQYF
V: TRBV5-6; D: NA; size: NA; J: TRBJ1-2; DNA: TGTGCCAGCAGCCTTGTTGGACAGTACATCTATGGCTACACCTTC; CDR3: CASSLVGQYIYGYTF
V: TRBV5-6; D: NA; size: NA; J: TRBJ1-1; DNA: TGTGCCAGCAGCTTGGGAGGATACCCGACTGAAGCTTTCTTT; CDR3: CASSLGGYPTEAFF
V: TRBV13; D: NA; size: NA; J: TRBJ1-2; DNA: TGTGCCAGCAGCTTAGTTTCCTCAGACTATGGCTACACCTTC; CDR3: CASSLVSSDYGYTF
V: TRBV5-6; D: NA; size: NA; J: TRBJ1-1; DNA: TGTGCCAGCAGCTTCCCATCTTCTGGAGGGTCAAGGCGTAACACTGAAGCTTTCTTT; CDR3: CASSFPSSGGSRRNTEAFF
V: TRBV7-2; D: TRBD2; size: NA; J: TRBJ2-2; DNA: TGTGCCAGCAGCTATAGCGGGGAACGGATCACCGGGGAGCTGTTTTTT; CDR3: CASSYSGERITGELFF
V: TRBV7-3; D: NA; size: few; J: TRBJ2-5; DNA: TGTGCCAGCAGCCCGGACGTGGGGCGCCAAGAGACCCAGTACTTC; CDR3: CASSPDVGRQETQYF
V: TRBV27; D: NA; size: NA; J: TRBJ2-3; DNA: TGTGCCAGCAGTTTAGGGCAGGGGGAGGCAGATACGCAGTATTTT; CDR3: CASSLGQGEADTQYF
V: TRBV29-1; D: TRBD1; size: NA; J: TRBJ1-2; DNA: TGCAGCGTTGAATCAGGACAGGGGGCGTTCAACTATGGCTACACCTTC; CDR3: CSVESGQGAFNYGYTF
V: TRBV11-2; D: NA; size: NA; J: TRBJ2-3; DNA: TGTGCCAGCAGCCCGGACAGAGACAGCACAGATACGCAGTATTTT; CDR3: CASSPDRDSTDTQYF
V: TRBV10-3; D: NA; size: NA; J: TRBJ1-4; DNA: TGTGCCATCGCGGGAGCAACTAACGAAAAACTGTTTTTT; CDR3: CAIAGATNEKLFF
V: TRBV24-1; D: NA; size: NA; J: TRBJ1-2; DNA: TGTGCCACCAGTGATCCTACTAACTATGGCTACACCTTC; CDR3: CATSDPTNYGYTF
V: TRBV12-5; D: TRBD1; size: NA; J: TRBJ1-1; DNA: TGTGCTAGTGGTTTGGCTCTCACAGGGGGGAGGAACACTGAAGCTTTCTTT; CDR3: CASGLALTGGRNTEAFF
V: TRBV4-2; D: TRBD1; size: NA; J: TRBJ2-7; DNA: TGTGCCAGCAGCAAAGGGACAGGGTCCCCCGAGCAGTACTTC; CDR3: CASSKGTGSPEQYF
V: TRBV2; D: TRBD1; size: NA; J: TRBJ2-2; DNA: TGTGCCAGCAGTGGGGACAGGGGTAATACCGGGGAGCTGTTTTTT; CDR3: CASSGDRGNTGELFF
V: TRBV4-1; D: NA; size: NA; J: TRBJ1-1; DNA: TGCGCCAGCAGCCAGGAACCGACAGGGAACACTGAAGCTTTCTTT; CDR3: CASSQEPTGNTEAFF